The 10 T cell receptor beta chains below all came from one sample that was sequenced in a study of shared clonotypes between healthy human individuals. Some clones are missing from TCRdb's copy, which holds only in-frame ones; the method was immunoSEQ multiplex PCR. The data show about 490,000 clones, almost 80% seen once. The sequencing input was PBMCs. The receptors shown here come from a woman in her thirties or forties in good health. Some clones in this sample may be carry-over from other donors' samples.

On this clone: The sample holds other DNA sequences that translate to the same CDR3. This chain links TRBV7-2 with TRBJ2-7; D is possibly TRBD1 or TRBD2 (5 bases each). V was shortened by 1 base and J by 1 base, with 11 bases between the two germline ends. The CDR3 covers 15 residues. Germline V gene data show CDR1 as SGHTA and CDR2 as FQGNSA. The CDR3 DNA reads TGTGCCAGCAGCTTAGTTGGGGGTGGGTCCTACGAGCAGTACTTC. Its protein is CASSLVGGGSYEQYF. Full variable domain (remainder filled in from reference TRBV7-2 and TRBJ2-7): GAGVSQSPSNKVTEKGKDVELRCDPISGHTALYWYRQSLGQGLEFLIYFQGNSAPDKSGLPSDRFSAERTGGSVSTLTIQRTQQEDSAVYLCASSLVGGGSYEQYFGPGTRLTVT.

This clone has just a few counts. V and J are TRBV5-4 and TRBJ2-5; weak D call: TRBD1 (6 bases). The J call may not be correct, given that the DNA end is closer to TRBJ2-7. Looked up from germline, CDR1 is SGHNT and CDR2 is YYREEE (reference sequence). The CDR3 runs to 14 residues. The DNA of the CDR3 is TGTGCCAGCAGCTTGGGGACAGACACCTACGAGCAGTACTTC. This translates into CASSLGTDTYEQYF.

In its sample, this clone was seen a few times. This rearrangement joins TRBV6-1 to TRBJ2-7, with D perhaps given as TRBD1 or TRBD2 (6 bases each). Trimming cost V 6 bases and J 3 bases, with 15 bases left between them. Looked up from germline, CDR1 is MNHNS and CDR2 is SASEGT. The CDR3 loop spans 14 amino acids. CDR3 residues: CASSIQGLFYEQYF. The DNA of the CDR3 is TGTGCCAGCAGCATACAGGGACTCTTCTACGAGCAGTACTTC.

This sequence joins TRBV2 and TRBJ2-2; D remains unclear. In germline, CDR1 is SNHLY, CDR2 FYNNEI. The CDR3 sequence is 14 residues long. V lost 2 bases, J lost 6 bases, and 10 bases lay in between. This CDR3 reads CASSEYRVSGELFF. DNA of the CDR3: TGTGCCAGCAGTGAATACCGGGTCTCCGGGGAGCTGTTTTTT.

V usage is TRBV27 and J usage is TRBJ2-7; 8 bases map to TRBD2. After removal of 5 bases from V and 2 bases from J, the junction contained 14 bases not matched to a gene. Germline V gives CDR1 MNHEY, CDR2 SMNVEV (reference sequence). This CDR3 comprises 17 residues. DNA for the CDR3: TGTGCCAGCAGTCCCCGACTAGCGAATGGGCAAACCTACGAGCAGTACTTC. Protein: CASSPRLANGQTYEQYF.

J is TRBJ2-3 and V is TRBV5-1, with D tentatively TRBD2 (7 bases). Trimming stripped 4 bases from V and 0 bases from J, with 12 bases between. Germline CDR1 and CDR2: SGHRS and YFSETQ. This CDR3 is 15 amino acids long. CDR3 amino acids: CASSQGGDSTDTQYF. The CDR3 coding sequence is TGCGCCAGCAGCCAAGGGGGGGACAGCACAGATACGCAGTATTTT.

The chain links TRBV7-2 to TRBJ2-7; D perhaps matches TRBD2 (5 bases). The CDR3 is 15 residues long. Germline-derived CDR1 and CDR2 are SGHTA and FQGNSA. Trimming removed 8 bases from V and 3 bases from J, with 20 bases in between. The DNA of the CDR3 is TGTGCCAGCGGGATCCCAGGAGGCGGTTTCTACGAGCAGTACTTC. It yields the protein CASGIPGGGFYEQYF.

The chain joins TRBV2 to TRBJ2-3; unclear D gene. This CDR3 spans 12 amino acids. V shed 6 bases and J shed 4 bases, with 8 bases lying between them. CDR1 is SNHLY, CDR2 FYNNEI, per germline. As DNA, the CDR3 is TGTGCCAGCAGCAGGTCCTCAGATACGCAGTATTTT. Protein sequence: CASSRSSDTQYF.

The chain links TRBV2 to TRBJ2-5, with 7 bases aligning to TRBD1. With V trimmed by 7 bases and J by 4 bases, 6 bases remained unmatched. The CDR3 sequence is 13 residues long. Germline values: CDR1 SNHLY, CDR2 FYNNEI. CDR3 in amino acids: CASTTNRGETQYF. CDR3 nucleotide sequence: TGTGCCAGCACAACCAACAGGGGAGAGACCCAGTACTTC.

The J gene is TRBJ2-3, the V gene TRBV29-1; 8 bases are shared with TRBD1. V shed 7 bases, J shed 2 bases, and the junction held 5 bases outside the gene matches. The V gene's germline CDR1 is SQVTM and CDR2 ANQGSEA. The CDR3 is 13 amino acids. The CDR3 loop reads CSAGTGSTDTQYF. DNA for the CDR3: TGCAGCGCAGGGACAGGATCCACAGATACGCAGTATTTT.